A single sample is the source of the 19 T cell receptor beta chains below, sequenced in a study of cytomegalovirus exposure and HLA in healthy donors listed by TCRdb under 2017. To prepare the library, the immunoSEQ multiplex PCR assay was applied. What TCRdb holds here is the immuneACCESS table cut down to in-frame rearrangements. Part of the clones is not present; checked against another copy, under half of the missing clones reflect an unresolved V gene, and the others are unexplained. The sample data list 100,000 or so clones, and roughly 87% of these were observed just once. The ten largest clones add up to 6.3% of the sample. The specimen sequenced was PBMCs. These receptors all come from a man aged 18 to 29 in good health and CMV-seropositive.

This chain connects TRBV28 to TRBJ1-1, with D possibly TRBD1 on 5 matching bases. The V gene's germline CDR1 is MDHEN and CDR2 SYDVKM. The CDR3 runs 14 residues. Deletions cut 2 bases from V and 0 bases from J, with 7 bases between. The CDR3 DNA follows: TGTGCCAGCAGTTTACAGGGCATGAACACTGAAGCTTTCTTT. Translated, it gives CASSLQGMNTEAFF.

The chain uses TRBV4-2 and TRBJ1-1; 9 bases align to TRBD1. This CDR3 spans 17 amino acids. The germline V gene has CDR1 LGHNA and CDR2 YNFKEQ. Unmatched junction bases numbered 13, after V lost 3 bases and J lost 5 bases. The CDR3 reads CASSQHPGQGRYTEAFF. CDR3 coding DNA: TGTGCCAGCAGCCAGCACCCGGGACAGGGTAGGTATACTGAAGCTTTCTTT.

The gene calls are TRBV5-4 and TRBJ2-7; 8 nucleotides agree with TRBD2. The CDR3 runs 13 residues. The V gene's germline CDR1 is SGHNT and CDR2 YYREEE (reference sequence). The trim removed 2 bases at V and 5 bases at J, leaving 3 bases unmatched. Written as DNA, the CDR3 is TGTGCCAGCAGCTTCGGGGGGGCCGACGAGCAGTACTTC. This codes for CASSFGGADEQYF.

This rearrangement joins TRBV2 to TRBJ1-1; possible D gene TRBD1, 6 bases. V gave up 7 bases and J gave up 5 bases, with 17 bases separating them. This CDR3 is 14 amino acids long. Germline V gene sequence: CDR1 SNHLY, CDR2 FYNNEI. The CDR3 reads CASILGGGNTEAFF. CDR3 nucleotide sequence: TGTGCCAGCATCTTAGGGGGGGGCAATACTGAAGCTTTCTTT.

This clone occurred a few times. The V call is TRBV6-1, the J call TRBJ1-2; TRBD1 matches 7 bases. Germline V gene data show CDR1 as MNHNS and CDR2 as SASEGT. The CDR3 consists of 14 residues. With 2 bases clipped from V and 4 bases from J, the junction kept 4 bases outside the gene matches. The CDR3 DNA is TGTGCCAGCAGTGAACAACAGGGGATCTATGGCTACACCTTC. This translates into CASSEQQGIYGYTF.

The rearrangement uses TRBV19 and TRBJ2-2; TRBD2 matches at 15 bases. CDR1 LNHDA and CDR2 SQIVND come from the germline V gene (reference sequence). The ends lost 4 bases at V and 3 bases at J; junction bases unmatched: 9. This CDR3 contains 19 residues. In DNA form, the CDR3 reads TGTGCCAGTAGTAAAGGACTAGCGGGAGGGCCGAAGTACACCGGGGAGCTGTTTTTT. Amino acids: CASSKGLAGGPKYTGELFF.

The table lists this clone with a count of one. The chain is built from TRBV5-1 and TRBJ2-3; D possibly corresponds to TRBD2 (6 bases). The CDR3 covers 17 residues. CDR1 and CDR2 from the germline V gene are SGHRS and YFSETQ. Trimming left V 4 bases short and J 0 bases short, with 18 bases between. The CDR3 sequence is CASSLGTGSLSTDTQYF. In nucleotides, the CDR3 is TGCGCCAGCAGCCTAGGGACTGGCTCCCTTAGCACAGATACGCAGTATTTT. The full variable domain, its missing parts supplied by reference TRBV5-1 and TRBJ2-3, is KAGVTQTPRYLIKTRGQQVTLSCSPISGHRSVSWYQQTPGQGLQFLFEYFSETQRNKGNFPGRFSGRQFSNSRSEMNVSTLELGDSALYLCASSLGTGSLSTDTQYFGPGTRLTVL.

The chain employs TRBV5-1 and TRBJ2-3; perhaps TRBD1 as D (6 bases). The CDR3 runs to 16 residues. The germline V and J ends were trimmed by 2 bases and 2 bases, with 15 bases remaining between them. Per germline, CDR1 SGHRS and CDR2 YFSETQ. CDR3 residues: CASSLPQGADTDTQYF. The CDR3 nucleotides read TGCGCCAGCAGCTTACCACAGGGCGCTGACACAGATACGCAGTATTTT.

The V and J genes are TRBV5-1 and TRBJ1-4; D is unresolved. This CDR3 is 15 amino acids long. V gave up 2 bases and J gave up 4 bases, with 12 bases separating them. CDR1 and CDR2 (germline): SGHRS, YFSETQ. The CDR3 coding sequence is TGCGCCAGCAGCTTACAGTTTCTGGTTAATGAAAAACTGTTTTTT. Encoded protein: CASSLQFLVNEKLFF.

The genes are TRBV7-3 and TRBJ1-1; D is ambiguous. The germline CDR1 and CDR2 sequences are SGHTA and FQGTGA. This CDR3 has 14 residues. V was cut by 2 bases and J by 2 bases, with 9 bases left in between. CDR3 in amino acids: CASSLGGSNTEAFF. The CDR3 coding sequence is TGTGCCAGCAGCTTAGGTGGTAGCAACACTGAAGCTTTCTTT.

The CDR3 DNA follows: TGCGCCAGCAGCCCCCCGGGACAGGGTCGATATGGCTACACCTTC. It translates to CASSPPGQGRYGYTF. V gene TRBV4-3 combines with J gene TRBJ1-2; 9 bases align to TRBD1. CDR3 size: 15 residues. Germline CDR1 and CDR2: LGHNA and YSLEER. V shed 4 bases and J 5 bases; nucleotides not matched to a gene: 8.

This clone was found a few times. V gene TRBV7-3 combines with J gene TRBJ1-1; 7 nucleotides align to TRBD1. Germline V CDR1 and CDR2: SGHTA, FQGTGA. The CDR3 totals 14 residues. Trimming removed 5 bases from V and 1 base from J; junction bases left unmatched: 4. The CDR3 region is CASSPGQSNTEAFF. The CDR3 nucleotides are TGTGCCAGCAGCCCGGGACAGTCGAACACTGAAGCTTTCTTT.

The chain couples TRBV5-1 to TRBJ2-1, with a weak D call TRBD1 (6 bases). The germline V gene has CDR1 SGHRS and CDR2 YFSETQ. This CDR3 has 15 residues. The germline V and J ends were trimmed by 1 base and 0 bases, with 8 bases remaining between them. CDR3 sequence reads: CASSLTGPSYNEQFF. The CDR3 nucleotides read TGCGCCAGCAGCTTGACAGGGCCCTCCTACAATGAGCAGTTCTTC.

This chain joins TRBV7-9 and TRBJ1-4, with TRBD1 matching over 10 bases. V was clipped by 5 bases and J by 7 bases; unmatched bases: 10. The CDR3 sequence is 16 residues long. The germline V gene encodes CDR1 SEHNR and CDR2 FQNEAQ (reference sequence). This chain's CDR3 is CASSIRDRGLGEKLFF. CDR3 DNA: TGTGCCAGCAGCATCCGGGACAGGGGTTTAGGTGAAAAACTGTTTTTT.

This chain joins TRBV9 and TRBJ2-3; 8 bases line up with TRBD2. CDR1 SGDLS and CDR2 YYNGEE come from the germline V gene. Trimming removed 0 bases from V and 4 bases from J; junction bases left unmatched: 7. The CDR3 totals 16 residues. The chain's CDR3 is CASSVGGGGNADTQYF. The CDR3 DNA follows: TGTGCCAGCAGCGTAGGTGGCGGGGGGAACGCAGATACGCAGTATTTT. Full variable domain (outside the CDR3, taken from reference TRBV9 and TRBJ2-3): DSGVTQTPKHLITATGQRVTLRCSPRSGDLSVYWYQQSLDQGLQFLIQYYNGEERAKGNILERFSAQQFPDLHSELNLSSLELGDSALYFCASSVGGGGNADTQYFGPGTRLTVL.

V usage is TRBV6-5 and J usage is TRBJ2-7, with 9 bases matching TRBD1. V was pared by 6 bases and J by 5 bases, with 5 bases of the junction left unmatched. The germline gives CDR1 MNHEY, CDR2 SVGAGI. This CDR3 has 13 amino acids. As DNA, the CDR3 is TGTGCCAGCAGCGGACAGGGGTTCAACGAGCAGTACTTC. It yields the protein CASSGQGFNEQYF.

The rearrangement joins TRBV6-1 to TRBJ2-1; 8 bases line up with TRBD1. V was pared by 3 bases and J by 10 bases, with 26 bases of the junction left unmatched. CDR3 length equals 20 residues. The V gene's germline CDR1 is MNHNS and CDR2 SASEGT. In DNA form, the CDR3 reads TGTGCCAGCAGTGACACCCAAAGGACAGGGATTAATAGGGCTTCGAGGGAGCAGTTCTTC. As protein: CASSDTQRTGINRASREQFF.

The rearrangement joins TRBV9 to TRBJ2-1; 9 bases map to TRBD1. Germline CDR1 and CDR2: SGDLS and YYNGEE. V lost 2 bases and J lost 6; bases outside the gene matches: 6. The CDR3 is 15 amino acids. This CDR3 reads CASSVRDREVNEQFF. DNA for the CDR3: TGTGCCAGCAGCGTCCGGGACAGGGAGGTCAATGAGCAGTTCTTC.

This clone has a single count. The chain carries TRBV7-2 and TRBJ2-3; D not resolved. Germline assignment: CDR1 SGHTA and CDR2 FQGNSA. This CDR3 has 14 residues. Trimming stripped 4 bases from V and 6 bases from J, with 14 bases between. The DNA for the CDR3 is TGTGCCAGCAGCTCGCCCCCTAGTGAGGATACGCAGTATTTT. Protein sequence: CASSSPPSEDTQYF.